This T cell receptor (beta chain) was recovered during a study of OX40 agonist ivuxolimab in advanced cancers. Whole-study findings and limits: Researchers report that CD8+ T cells had, on average, more expanded clones than CD4+. The study did not work out the antigen specificity of the expanded peripheral T cells. In the 0.1 to 3.0 mg/kg range, CD4+ and CD8+ blood T cells had expanded clonally by week 6.

As to this clone: Its antigen is currently unknown.

Only in-frame clones appear in the TCRdb table, and some are missing; sequencing was by immunoSEQ multiplex PCR. The table has about 100,000 clones, 91% seen once. Autoimmune disease history or systemic immunosuppression meant exclusion. This clonotype was sampled from an adult with an advanced solid tumor such as melanoma, head and neck, liver or kidney cancer. This specimen consisted of CD4+ or CD8+ T cells sorted from blood, obtained in a trial of the OX40 agonist ivuxolimab.

The CDR3 nucleotides are TGTGCCAGCAGCGTAGATGTGGTTTCAGGAAACACCATATATTTT. As protein: CASSVDVVSGNTIYF. The chain couples TRBV9 to TRBJ1-3; D is unclear. V was clipped by 0 bases and J by 4 bases, with 11 bases between them. The CDR3 contains 15 residues. Germline CDR1 and CDR2: SGDLS and YYNGEE.